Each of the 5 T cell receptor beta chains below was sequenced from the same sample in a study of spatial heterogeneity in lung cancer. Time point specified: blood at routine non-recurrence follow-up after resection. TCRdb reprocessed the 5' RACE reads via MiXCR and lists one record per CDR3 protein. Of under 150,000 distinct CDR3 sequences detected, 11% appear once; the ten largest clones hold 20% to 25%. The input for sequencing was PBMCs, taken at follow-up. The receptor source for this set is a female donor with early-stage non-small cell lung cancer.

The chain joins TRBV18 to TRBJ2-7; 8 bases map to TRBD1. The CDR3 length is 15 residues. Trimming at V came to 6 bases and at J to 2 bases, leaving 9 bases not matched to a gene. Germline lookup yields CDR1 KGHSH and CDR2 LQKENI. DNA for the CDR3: TGTGCCAGCTCCCCTGACAGGGGAGGACCCTACGAGCAGTACTTC. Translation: CASSPDRGGPYEQYF.

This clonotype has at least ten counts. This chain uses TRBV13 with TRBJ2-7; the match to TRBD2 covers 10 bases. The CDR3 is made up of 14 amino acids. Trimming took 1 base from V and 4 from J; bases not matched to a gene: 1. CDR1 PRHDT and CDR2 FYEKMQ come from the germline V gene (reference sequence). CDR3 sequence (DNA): TGTGCCAGCAGCTTAGCAGCGGGAGGGTACGAGCAGTACTTC. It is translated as CASSLAAGGYEQYF.

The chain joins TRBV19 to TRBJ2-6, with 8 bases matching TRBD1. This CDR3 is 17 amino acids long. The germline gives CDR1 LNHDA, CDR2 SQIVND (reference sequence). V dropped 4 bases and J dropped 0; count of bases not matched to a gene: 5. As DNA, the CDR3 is TGTGCCAGTAGTAAACCGGGACAGGCCTCTGGGGCCAACGTCCTGACTTTC. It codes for CASSKPGQASGANVLTF.

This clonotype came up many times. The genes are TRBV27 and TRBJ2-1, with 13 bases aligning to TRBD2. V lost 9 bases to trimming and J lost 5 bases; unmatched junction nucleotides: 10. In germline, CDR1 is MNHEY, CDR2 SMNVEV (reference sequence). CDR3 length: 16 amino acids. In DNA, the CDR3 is TGTGCCAGTAACCTTCTGACTAGCGGGAGGAACAATGAGCAGTTCTTC. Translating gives CASNLLTSGRNNEQFF.

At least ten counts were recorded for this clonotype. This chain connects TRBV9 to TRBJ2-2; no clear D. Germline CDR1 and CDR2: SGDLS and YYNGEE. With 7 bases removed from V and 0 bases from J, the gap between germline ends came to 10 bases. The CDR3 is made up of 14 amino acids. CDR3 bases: TGTGCCAGCTCGGTCGACGCGAACACCGGGGAGCTGTTTTTT. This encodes CASSVDANTGELFF. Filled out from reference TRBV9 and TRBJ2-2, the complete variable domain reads DSGVTQTPKHLITATGQRVTLRCSPRSGDLSVYWYQQSLDQGLQFLIQYYNGEERAKGNILERFSAQQFPDLHSELNLSSLELGDSALYFCASSVDANTGELFFGEGSRLTVL.